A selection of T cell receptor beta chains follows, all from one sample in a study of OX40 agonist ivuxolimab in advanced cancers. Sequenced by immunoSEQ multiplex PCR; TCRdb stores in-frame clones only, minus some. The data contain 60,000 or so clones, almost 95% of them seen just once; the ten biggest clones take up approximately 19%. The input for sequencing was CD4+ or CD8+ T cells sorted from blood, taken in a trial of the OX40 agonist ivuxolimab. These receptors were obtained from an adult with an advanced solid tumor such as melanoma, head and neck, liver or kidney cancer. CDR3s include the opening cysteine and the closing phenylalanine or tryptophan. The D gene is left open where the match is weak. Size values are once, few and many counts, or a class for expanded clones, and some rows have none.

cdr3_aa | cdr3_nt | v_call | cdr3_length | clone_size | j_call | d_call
CSAASGTGELFF | TGCAGCGCGGCTAGCGGCACCGGGGAGCTGTTTTTT | TRBV29-1 | 12 | - | TRBJ2-2 | TRBD2
CASSLGQGLYGYTF | TGTGCCAGCAGCTTGGGTCAGGGGCTCTATGGCTACACCTTC | TRBV5-6 | 14 | - | TRBJ1-2 | -
CASSLALGSDYTF | TGTGCCAGCAGTTTAGCCCTCGGTTCGGACTACACCTTC | TRBV28 | 13 | - | TRBJ1-2 | -
CASSFTGESNQPQHF | TGTGCCAGCAGTTTTACAGGGGAGTCCAATCAGCCCCAGCATTTT | TRBV28 | 15 | - | TRBJ1-5 | TRBD1
CAISNERPSRLDGVDEQYF | TGTGCCATCAGTAACGAGCGGCCCAGTCGCCTAGATGGGGTTGACGAGCAGTACTTC | TRBV10-3 | 19 | - | TRBJ2-7 | -
CASSLRADYEQYF | TGTGCCAGCAGCCTAAGGGCGGATTACGAGCAGTACTTC | TRBV7-3 | 13 | few | TRBJ2-7 | -
CASSLGGWGVSNEQFF | TGTGCCAGCAGTTTGGGGGGTTGGGGTGTAAGCAATGAGCAGTTCTTC | TRBV28 | 16 | - | TRBJ2-1 | -
CASVKGRDGYNEQFF | TGTGCCAGCGTAAAAGGGCGGGACGGGTACAATGAGCAGTTCTTC | TRBV5-6 | 15 | - | TRBJ2-1 | -
CASSAEGGTGELFF | TGTGCCAGCAGCGCGGAAGGGGGCACCGGGGAGCTGTTTTTT | TRBV9 | 14 | few | TRBJ2-2 | -
CASSLGTEAFF | TGTGCCAGCAGCCTTGGGACTGAAGCTTTCTTT | TRBV13 | 11 | - | TRBJ1-1 | -
CASSLSDREAFF | TGTGCCAGCAGCTTGTCCGACAGGGAAGCTTTCTTT | TRBV5-6 | 12 | - | TRBJ1-1 | -
CASSLPDEKLFF | TGTGCCAGCAGCTTGCCGGACGAAAAACTGTTTTTT | TRBV5-6 | 12 | - | TRBJ1-4 | -
CASSPSDRGRGYEQYF | TGTGCCAGCAGTCCCTCGGACAGGGGGCGAGGCTACGAGCAGTACTTC | TRBV28 | 16 | - | TRBJ2-7 | TRBD1
CASSIGHTEAFF | TGTGCCAGTAGTATTGGACACACTGAAGCTTTCTTT | TRBV19 | 12 | - | TRBJ1-1 | -
CASSFGNEKLFF | TGTGCCAGCAGCTTCGGGAATGAAAAACTGTTTTTT | TRBV11-3 | 12 | - | TRBJ1-4 | -
CASSQGSTEAFF | TGCGCCAGCAGCCAGGGGTCGACTGAAGCTTTCTTT | TRBV4-3 | 12 | - | TRBJ1-1 | -
CASSVGTENTEAFF | TGTGCCAGCAGCGTAGGGACAGAAAACACTGAAGCTTTCTTT | TRBV9 | 14 | - | TRBJ1-1 | -
CASSQEAGGYYGYTF | TGCGCCAGCAGCCAAGAGGCAGGGGGCTACTATGGCTACACCTTC | TRBV4-3 | 15 | - | TRBJ1-2 | TRBD1
CASSSWRGLAGFYKDTQYF | TGTGCCAGCAGCTCCTGGAGGGGACTAGCGGGATTTTACAAAGATACGCAGTATTTT | TRBV11-1 | 19 | - | TRBJ2-3 | TRBD2
CASSLDTGYGYTF | TGCGCCAGCAGCTTAGACACCGGCTATGGCTACACCTTC | TRBV5-1 | 13 | - | TRBJ1-2 | -
CASSLDFGPSYEQYF | TGTGCCAGCAGCTTAGACTTTGGGCCCTCCTACGAGCAGTACTTC | TRBV11-2 | 15 | - | TRBJ2-7 | -
CASSESRDRGQRTEAFF | TGCGCCAGCAGTGAGTCCCGGGACAGGGGGCAACGGACTGAAGCTTTCTTT | TRBV10-1 | 17 | - | TRBJ1-1 | TRBD1
CASSDGRSNYGYTF | TGTGCCAGCTCTGATGGCCGATCTAACTATGGCTACACCTTC | TRBV18 | 14 | - | TRBJ1-2 | -
CASSKGGGLSTDTQYF | TGTGCCAGTAGTAAGGGTGGCGGACTAAGCACAGATACGCAGTATTTT | TRBV19 | 16 | - | TRBJ2-3 | -
CASSPIPGLQNTGELFF | TGTGCCAGCAGCCCCATCCCGGGACTCCAGAACACCGGGGAGCTGTTTTTT | TRBV7-6 | 17 | - | TRBJ2-2 | -
CASSPRPSYEQYF | TGTGCCAGCAGCCCCCGACCCTCCTACGAGCAGTACTTC | TRBV7-9 | 13 | once | TRBJ2-7 | -
CASSRYRAGTDTQYF | TGTGCCAGCAGCCGATATAGGGCGGGCACAGATACGCAGTATTTT | TRBV6-5 | 15 | - | TRBJ2-3 | -
CASSSGSGDF | TGTGCCAGCAGCAGCGGGAGCGGGGACTTC | TRBV5-8 | 10 | - | TRBJ2-4 | TRBD2
CASSYSWEGKFF | TGTGCCAGCAGTTACTCGTGGGAGGGGAAGTTCTTC | TRBV6-5 | 12 | - | TRBJ2-1 | TRBD2
CASSLGASGYEQYF | TGTGCCAGCAGCTTAGGAGCTAGCGGTTACGAGCAGTACTTC | TRBV7-6 | 14 | - | TRBJ2-7 | TRBD2
CASSIEAGVSYEQYF | TGTGCCAGTAGTATCGAGGCAGGGGTCTCCTACGAGCAGTACTTC | TRBV19 | 15 | once | TRBJ2-7 | -
CASSGMASGRIQETQYF | TGCGCCAGCAGTGGGATGGCTAGCGGGAGGATCCAAGAGACCCAGTACTTC | TRBV5-1 | 17 | - | TRBJ2-5 | TRBD2
CASSTRTANPIYEQYF | TGTGCCAGTAGTACCCGGACAGCTAACCCGATCTACGAGCAGTACTTC | TRBV19 | 16 | - | TRBJ2-7 | -
CSVEGDSNQGAGLYEQYF | TGCAGCGTTGAAGGTGACTCAAACCAGGGGGCCGGACTTTACGAGCAGTACTTC | TRBV29-1 | 18 | - | TRBJ2-7 | TRBD1
CASSPHRETYEQYF | TGTGCCAGCAGTCCGCACAGGGAAACCTACGAGCAGTACTTC | TRBV28 | 14 | - | TRBJ2-7 | -
CASSLSRGTEAFF | TGTGCCAGCAGTTTAAGTCGGGGCACTGAAGCTTTCTTT | TRBV27 | 13 | - | TRBJ1-1 | -
CAWSGDRVYEQFF | TGTGCCTGGAGTGGGGACAGGGTATATGAGCAGTTCTTC | TRBV30 | 13 | - | TRBJ2-1 | TRBD1
CASSVSQGREETQYF | TGTGCCAGCAGCGTATCCCAGGGAAGAGAGGAGACCCAGTACTTC | TRBV9 | 15 | - | TRBJ2-5 | -
CASRISSGSVDEQFF | TGTGCCAGCAGGATCTCTAGCGGGAGCGTAGATGAGCAGTTCTTC | TRBV6-5 | 15 | - | TRBJ2-1 | TRBD2
CASSVDGRASNQPQHF | TGTGCCAGCAGCGTAGACGGCAGGGCTAGCAATCAGCCCCAGCATTTT | TRBV9 | 16 | medium-sized | TRBJ1-5 | -
CASSVGGTSGIRTDTQYF | TGTGCCAGCAGCGTAGGAGGGACTAGCGGGATCCGCACAGATACGCAGTATTTT | TRBV9 | 18 | - | TRBJ2-3 | TRBD2
CSVEVGAGNEKLFF | TGCAGCGTTGAGGTGGGGGCGGGCAATGAAAAACTGTTTTTT | TRBV29-1 | 14 | - | TRBJ1-4 | -
CAWSLGQGATEAFF | TGTGCCTGGAGCCTAGGGCAGGGGGCTACTGAAGCTTTCTTT | TRBV30 | 14 | - | TRBJ1-1 | TRBD1
CASGLPGREQYF | TGTGCTAGTGGTTTGCCCGGGCGGGAGCAGTACTTC | TRBV12-5 | 12 | - | TRBJ2-7 | -
CASSWRDRGGTDTEAFF | TGTGCCAGCAGCTGGAGGGACAGGGGGGGTACGGACACTGAAGCTTTCTTT | TRBV11-2 | 17 | - | TRBJ1-1 | TRBD1
CASSQTGTSGYEQYF | TGTGCCAGCAGCCAGACCGGGACTAGCGGTTACGAGCAGTACTTC | TRBV9 | 15 | - | TRBJ2-7 | TRBD2
CSVEEIFERESHNEQFF | TGCAGCGTTGAAGAAATCTTCGAGCGGGAGTCCCACAATGAGCAGTTCTTC | TRBV29-1 | 17 | - | TRBJ2-1 | TRBD2
CASRILAFSTDTQYF | TGTGCCAGTAGAATACTAGCGTTCAGCACAGATACGCAGTATTTT | TRBV19 | 15 | large | TRBJ2-3 | TRBD2
CASSFLTNNEQFF | TGTGCCAGCAGTTTCCTGACAAACAATGAGCAGTTCTTC | TRBV27 | 13 | - | TRBJ2-1 | -
CASSLWNAREQYF | TGTGCCAGCAGTTTATGGAATGCCCGGGAGCAGTACTTC | TRBV28 | 13 | - | TRBJ2-7 | -
CASSLAVSSYEQYF | TGTGCCAGCAGCTTGGCAGTGAGCTCCTACGAGCAGTACTTC | TRBV5-4 | 14 | - | TRBJ2-7 | -
CASSAGGGVGLFTEAFF | TGTGCCAGCTCTGCCGGAGGCGGGGTAGGACTGTTCACTGAAGCTTTCTTT | TRBV19 | 17 | - | TRBJ1-1 | -
CASSQGSEQYF | TGTGCCAGCAGCCAAGGTTCCGAGCAGTACTTC | TRBV4-2 | 11 | - | TRBJ2-7 | -
CASSPETGSTGELFF | TGTGCCAGCAGCCCGGAGACAGGGTCCACCGGGGAGCTGTTTTTT | TRBV7-8 | 15 | - | TRBJ2-2 | TRBD1
CASSRLVVDEQFF | TGTGCCAGCAGTAGACTAGTAGTGGATGAGCAGTTCTTC | TRBV27 | 13 | once | TRBJ2-1 | -
CASSPTRGRNSGANVLTF | TGTGCCAGCAGCCCGACTCGGGGGCGGAACTCTGGGGCCAACGTCCTGACTTTC | TRBV14 | 18 | - | TRBJ2-6 | -
CASSLNLNTEAFF | TGTGCCAGCAGCTTAAACTTGAACACTGAAGCTTTCTTT | TRBV5-6 | 13 | - | TRBJ1-1 | -
CSVEDWIGGQVLGYTF | TGCAGCGTTGAAGATTGGATTGGCGGCCAGGTTTTGGGATACACCTTC | TRBV29-1 | 16 | - | TRBJ1-2 | -